A selection of T cell receptor beta chains follows, all from one sample in a study of T cell responses to AZD1222 COVID-19 vaccine. The table came from immunoSEQ multiplex PCR; TCRdb's copy has only in-frame clones and leaves some out. The sample shows 100,000 to 150,000 clones, 88% of them seen only once. This sample comprised peripheral blood, obtained on day 0 of AZD1222 vaccination. These receptors came from an adult in good health. CDR3s include the opening cysteine and the closing phenylalanine or tryptophan. The D gene is left open where the match is weak. The listing skips clone size in some rows; elsewhere it reads once, few, many or a size class.

j_call	cdr3_length	d_call	clone_size	v_call	cdr3_aa	cdr3_nt
TRBJ1-5	14	.	.	TRBV9	CASSVGGSNQPQHF	TGTGCCAGCAGCGTAGGTGGTTCCAATCAGCCCCAGCATTTT
TRBJ1-2	13	.	.	TRBV4-1	CASSQQGIYGYTF	TGCGCCAGCAGCCAACAGGGAATCTATGGCTACACCTTC
TRBJ2-1	15	TRBD2	.	TRBV5-4	CASTVAGVLYNEQFF	TGTGCCAGCACCGTAGCGGGAGTTCTCTACAATGAGCAGTTCTTC
TRBJ1-2	11	TRBD1	.	TRBV29-1	CSDTQGDGYTF	TGCAGCGATACACAGGGGGATGGCTACACCTTC
TRBJ1-3	16	TRBD1	few	TRBV5-1	CASSPDRPSSGNTIYF	TGCGCCAGCAGCCCGGACAGGCCGAGCTCTGGAAACACCATATATTTT
TRBJ2-2	15	.	.	TRBV9	CASSVVDGTPGELFF	TGTGCCAGCAGCGTAGTGGACGGAACGCCCGGGGAGCTGTTTTTT
TRBJ1-3	15	.	.	TRBV28	CASTWGGSGGNTIYF	TGTGCCAGCACCTGGGGGGGATCCGGGGGAAACACCATATATTTT
TRBJ2-7	17	TRBD2	.	TRBV7-9	CASSLENSGREIYEQYF	TGTGCCAGCAGCTTAGAGAACAGCGGGAGGGAAATCTACGAGCAGTACTTC
TRBJ1-4	15	TRBD1	few	TRBV15	CATSREGQANEKLFF	TGTGCCACCAGCAGAGAAGGACAGGCTAATGAAAAACTGTTTTTT
TRBJ1-2	15	.	.	TRBV6-5	CASSYSGTLPRGYTF	TGTGCCAGCAGTTACTCCGGGACCCTTCCTCGTGGCTACACCTTC
TRBJ1-2	14	.	.	TRBV7-2	CASSSYGGNYGYTF	TGTGCCAGCAGCTCATATGGGGGGAACTATGGCTACACCTTC
TRBJ1-2	14	TRBD1	.	TRBV18	CASSSDRIRYGYTF	TGTGCCAGCTCATCGGACAGGATACGTTATGGCTACACCTTC
TRBJ2-3	13	TRBD1	.	TRBV7-3	CASSLTGSDTQYF	TGTGCCAGCAGCTTGACAGGGTCAGATACGCAGTATTTT
TRBJ2-5	17	TRBD2	.	TRBV7-6	CASSLAPTSGGATTQYF	TGTGCCAGCAGCTTAGCACCGACTAGCGGGGGGGCCACAACCCAGTACTTC
TRBJ2-5	14	.	few	TRBV11-1	CASSSGLDLETQYF	TGTGCCAGCAGCTCGGGACTGGACCTCGAGACCCAGTACTTC
TRBJ2-7	15	.	.	TRBV2	CASSKIYRVSQGQYF	TGTGCCAGCAGTAAGATATACAGGGTGTCCCAAGGGCAGTACTTC
TRBJ1-3	16	.	.	TRBV2	CASSESRTPMGNTIYF	TGTGCCAGCAGTGAATCCCGGACCCCAATGGGCAACACCATATATTTT
TRBJ1-5	11	.	.	TRBV6-2/TRBV6-3	CASSSSGPQHF	TGTGCCAGCAGTTCTAGTGGGCCCCAGCATTTT
TRBJ1-4	17	TRBD1	.	TRBV19	CASSTDRVVTTNEKLFF	TGTGCCAGTAGTACGGACAGGGTAGTTACAACTAATGAAAAACTGTTTTTT
TRBJ2-5	13	.	.	TRBV5-1	CASSLKGQETQYF	TGCGCCAGCAGCTTGAAGGGGCAAGAGACCCAGTACTTC
TRBJ1-5	17	TRBD1	once	TRBV2	CASSEDRAAMGNQPQHF	TGTGCCAGCAGTGAGGACAGGGCGGCGATGGGCAATCAGCCCCAGCATTTT
TRBJ1-4	17	.	.	TRBV4-1	CASSQDPLTAPNEKLFF	TGCGCCAGCAGCCAAGATCCGTTGACCGCCCCTAATGAAAAACTGTTTTTT
TRBJ2-2	16	.	.	TRBV7-9	CASSLHGGLNTGELFF	TGTGCCAGCAGCTTACACGGGGGGCTAAACACCGGGGAGCTGTTTTTT
TRBJ1-5	15	.	.	TRBV18	CASSPLGQGAQPQHF	TGTGCCAGCTCACCCTTAGGGCAGGGCGCTCAGCCCCAGCATTTT
TRBJ2-7	15	TRBD1	.	TRBV5-1	CASSTTGQGLREQYF	TGCGCCAGCAGTACTACGGGACAGGGCCTTCGCGAGCAGTACTTC
TRBJ1-5	13	.	.	TRBV27	CASSYSSNQPQHF	TGTGCCAGCAGTTACTCCAGCAATCAGCCCCAGCATTTT
TRBJ1-5	13	.	.	TRBV27	CASRGHLRQPQHF	TGTGCCAGCAGGGGCCACCTTAGACAGCCCCAGCATTTT
TRBJ1-1	14	.	.	TRBV5-1	CASSPVRGRTEAFF	TGCGCCAGCAGCCCGGTGAGAGGGAGGACTGAAGCTTTCTTT
TRBJ1-6	14	.	.	TRBV27	CASRSDPYNSPLHF	TGTGCCAGCAGATCGGACCCGTATAATTCACCCCTCCACTTT
TRBJ2-4	12	.	once	TRBV5-8	CASSLNWDIQYF	TGTGCCAGCAGCTTGAACTGGGACATTCAGTACTTC
TRBJ2-4	13	.	.	TRBV10-3	CAISPIGTDIQYF	TGTGCCATCAGCCCGATAGGCACGGACATTCAGTACTTC